This T cell receptor (beta chain) came from a study of blood T cell repertoires in COVID-19. Produced via immunoSEQ multiplex PCR; TCRdb's table is partial and in-frame only. The sample holds about 130,000 clones, 75% to 85% seen once. This CDR3 is 12 amino acids long. The germline CDR1 and CDR2 sequences are KGHSY and FQNENV. V shed 4 bases and J shed 3 bases, with 7 bases lying between them. The chain is built from TRBV16 and TRBJ2-7; the D is unclear. The specimen was peripheral blood. This clonotype originated in a man aged 35 to 55 with active or convalescent COVID-19. The DNA of the CDR3 is TGTGCCAGCAGCCGGTACATCTACGAGCAGTACTTC. It is translated as CASSRYIYEQYF.